This TCR beta chain came from a study of control samples from healthy donors and cancer patients. Profiling relied on immunoSEQ multiplex PCR, and the TCRdb table lists in-frame clones only, not all of them. Here the sample spans 45,000 or so clones, 80% to 90% being singletons. This clonotype originated in an older woman with lung cancer. Sequencing was carried out using PBMCs.

This CDR3 is CASSQDRAMNTEAFF. In DNA, the CDR3 is TGCGCCAGCAGCCAAGACCGGGCGATGAACACTGAAGCTTTCTTT. This chain connects TRBV4-3 to TRBJ1-1; D is unclear. Trimming stripped 0 bases from V and 0 bases from J, with 8 bases between. The CDR3 runs to 15 residues. Germline V gives CDR1 LGHNA, CDR2 YSLEER.